The rows below give T cell receptor beta chains drawn from one sample of a study of shared clonotypes between healthy human individuals. Sequencing used immunoSEQ multiplex PCR; TCRdb keeps in-frame clones, though not all of them. The table lists about 2.4 million clones, over 85% of them singletons. The sequencing sample was made of naive CD4+ T cells sorted from blood. These receptors were obtained from a man in his late teens or twenties in good health. Each CDR3 is given with its conserved first and last residue. D genes are given only for firm matches. Clone size is not always given. Where it is, it says once, few, many or a class for expanded clones.

>TRBJ1-1|TRBD1|NA|15|TRBV5-1
TGCGCCAGCAGCCCTCGACAGGGGTTGAACACTGAAGCTTTCTTT
CASSPRQGLNTEAFF
>TRBJ2-7|TRBD1|NA|15|TRBV5-4
TGTGCCAGCAGCCTGGACAGGGCCGCCTTCTACGAGCAGTACTTC
CASSLDRAAFYEQYF
>TRBJ2-1|NA|NA|15|TRBV4-1
TGCGCCAGCAGCCACCCAGGGGAGTTAAACAATGAGCAGTTCTTC
CASSHPGELNNEQFF
>TRBJ2-7|NA|NA|15|TRBV9
TGTGCCAGCAGCGTAGTTCGGGGGCGGTCCTACGAGCAGTACTTC
CASSVVRGRSYEQYF
>TRBJ1-6|NA|NA|15|TRBV6-4
TGTGCCAGCAGGGCAGATTTTAATTATAATTCACCCCTCCACTTT
CASRADFNYNSPLHF
>TRBJ1-5|NA|NA|15|TRBV7-2
TGTGCCAGCAGCCTGGTGGCGGGGTCAGGTCAGCCCCAGCATTTT
CASSLVAGSGQPQHF
>TRBJ2-3|NA|NA|13|TRBV7-2
TGTGCCAGCAGCTTAGAAGGGTCGGATACGCAGTATTTT
CASSLEGSDTQYF
>TRBJ1-2|NA|NA|13|TRBV19
TGTGCCAGTAGTCCAGACCGACAGATTGGCTACACCTTC
CASSPDRQIGYTF
>TRBJ2-7|TRBD1|NA|15|TRBV7-8
TGTGCCAGCAGCTTCGGGACAGGGGCGTCCTACGAGCAGTACTTC
CASSFGTGASYEQYF
>TRBJ2-5|TRBD2|NA|15|TRBV5-1
TGCGCCAGCACGACCAGCGGGAGGGAGCGAGAGACCCAGTACTTC
CASTTSGRERETQYF
>TRBJ1-2|TRBD1|NA|15|TRBV7-8
TGTGCCAGCAGCTTAGGAGTGGGGACAGGGGGTACCTACACCTTC
CASSLGVGTGGTYTF
>TRBJ1-5|NA|once|14|TRBV6-1
TGTGCCAGCCTGACAGACCTGAGCAATCAGCCCCAGCATTTT
CASLTDLSNQPQHF
>TRBJ2-2|NA|NA|18|TRBV4-3
TGCGCCAGCAGCCAAGATTTTGGGAGCGTTGTTTTAGCTGGGGAGCTGTTTTTT
CASSQDFGSVVLAGELFF
>TRBJ2-3|NA|NA|11|TRBV20-1
TGCAGTGTGGGCCCCTTGGTGACGCAGTATTTT
CSVGPLVTQYF
>TRBJ2-2|NA|NA|13|TRBV27
TGTGCCAGCAGTCGGATGAACACCGGGGAGCTGTTTTTT
CASSRMNTGELFF
>TRBJ1-6|NA|few|15|TRBV30
TGTGCCTGGAGCGGGATCCCGTCTAGAAATTCACCCCTCCACTTT
CAWSGIPSRNSPLHF
>TRBJ1-5|NA|NA|15|TRBV6-1
TGTGCCAGCAGTGAAGCCGCCATGGGCGGACAGCCCCAGCATTTT
CASSEAAMGGQPQHF
>TRBJ1-2|TRBD1|NA|13|TRBV2
TGTGCCAGCAGGGAGGGGGCAAACTATGGCTACACCTTC
CASREGANYGYTF
>TRBJ1-2|TRBD1|NA|13|TRBV13
TGTGCCAGCAGCACCAGGACAGGGGGTGACTACACCTTC
CASSTRTGGDYTF
>TRBJ1-5|NA|NA|15|TRBV19
TGTGCCAGTAAACCGGCCCCATATAGCAATCAGCCCCAGCATTTT
CASKPAPYSNQPQHF
>TRBJ2-5|NA|NA|15|TRBV18
TGTGCCAGCTCACCACCTAATGGGCAGGGGGAGACCCAGTACTTC
CASSPPNGQGETQYF
>TRBJ1-1|NA|NA|15|TRBV28
TGTGCCAGCAGAGTTTTCGGGGAAGGGGGCACTGAAGCTTTCTTT
CASRVFGEGGTEAFF
>TRBJ2-7|NA|NA|15|TRBV7-2
TGTGCCAGCAGCCAAACCAGGGATTTATCCTACGAGCAGTACTTC
CASSQTRDLSYEQYF
>TRBJ2-3|TRBD2|once|18|TRBV10-2
TGCGCCAGCAGTGGGCTAGCGGGTCTTCCCCAAGGCACAGATACGCAGTATTTT
CASSGLAGLPQGTDTQYF
>TRBJ2-5|NA|once|19|TRBV9
TGTGCCAGCAGCGAGGGGACGGCTACAGGAATTCCTGGCCAAGAGACCCAGTACTTC
CASSEGTATGIPGQETQYF
>TRBJ2-3|NA|NA|15|TRBV11-3
TGTGCCAGCAGCTCTGGTGAAGGGGGCACAGATACGCAGTATTTT
CASSSGEGGTDTQYF
>TRBJ1-4|NA|NA|14|TRBV5-1
TGCGCCAGCAGCTTTGAGGGGTCTAATGAAAAACTGTTTTTT
CASSFEGSNEKLFF
>TRBJ2-5|NA|NA|13|TRBV5-6
TGTGCCAGCAGCCTGGACAACCAAGAGACCCAGTACTTC
CASSLDNQETQYF
>TRBJ2-6|NA|NA|17|TRBV21-1
TGTGCCAGCAGTCTCCTGTGGGGCACAACCGGGGCCAACGTCCTGACTTTC
CASSLLWGTTGANVLTF
>TRBJ1-2|NA|NA|14|TRBV28
TGTGCCAGCACCAAAGGGGGGCCCACTTATGGCTACACCTTC
CASTKGGPTYGYTF
>TRBJ1-2|TRBD1|NA|15|TRBV5-1
TGCGCCAGCAGCTTGGAAGCCGGACAGGGCCAGGTTTACACCTTC
CASSLEAGQGQVYTF
>TRBJ2-3|TRBD1|NA|13|TRBV5-1
TGCGCCAGCGGGCGACAGGGGGCAGATACGCAGTATTTT
CASGRQGADTQYF
>TRBJ1-1|NA|NA|14|TRBV7-9
TGTGCCAGCAGCTCCGGGACGGCGAACACTGAAGCTTTCTTT
CASSSGTANTEAFF
>TRBJ1-2|NA|NA|11|TRBV4-1
TGCGCCAGCAGCCAAGAAAGAATCTACACCTTC
CASSQERIYTF
>TRBJ2-3|TRBD2|once|16|TRBV7-9
TGTGCCAGCGGCGGGACTAGCGGAACGATCACAGATACGCAGTATTTT
CASGGTSGTITDTQYF
>TRBJ2-2|NA|NA|14|TRBV10-3
TGTGCCATCAGTGGGGTCAGCAACACCGGGGAGCTGTTTTTT
CAISGVSNTGELFF
>TRBJ2-3|NA|NA|12|TRBV28
TGTGCCAGCTTGGCTAGCACAGATACGCAGTATTTT
CASLASTDTQYF
>TRBJ2-2|NA|NA|14|TRBV5-1
TGCGCCAGCACCTTCGGGGCAGTCACCGGGGAGCTGTTTTTT
CASTFGAVTGELFF
>TRBJ2-1|NA|once|13|TRBV9
TGTGCCAGCAGCGCACAGGGAGGGAATGAGCAGTTCTTC
CASSAQGGNEQFF
>TRBJ2-5|NA|NA|17|TRBV21-1
TGTGCCAGCAGGGATACTAGGGACAGGGCCTACCAAGAGACCCAGTACTTC
CASRDTRDRAYQETQYF
>TRBJ2-7|TRBD2|NA|16|TRBV4-1
TGCGCCAGCAGCCAAGTACCAGCGGGAGGGTACTACGAGCAGTACTTC
CASSQVPAGGYYEQYF
>TRBJ2-5|TRBD1|NA|14|TRBV11-2
TGTGCCAGCAGCCTGGGGACAGATCAAGGGACCCAGTACTTC
CASSLGTDQGTQYF
>TRBJ2-2|TRBD2|once|15|TRBV5-6
TGTGCCAGCAGCCACGGGGCTAGCGGGGGGTCCCCCCTGTTTTTT
CASSHGASGGSPLFF
>TRBJ2-3|TRBD2|NA|16|TRBV18
TGTGCCAGCTCACCCCTAGCGGGGGCTAGCACAGATACGCAGTATTTT
CASSPLAGASTDTQYF
>TRBJ2-1|TRBD2|NA|19|TRBV9
TGTGCCAGCAGCGTAGTTATAGCGGGAGGGCTTAAGGGGAACAATGAGCAGTTCTTC
CASSVVIAGGLKGNNEQFF
>TRBJ2-1|TRBD2|NA|16|TRBV5-1
TGCGCCAGCAGCTTGGAAACTAGCGGCTCCTACAATGAGCAGTTCTTC
CASSLETSGSYNEQFF
>TRBJ2-7|TRBD1|NA|14|TRBV15
TGTGCCACCAGCAGAGGACAGGGGGTACACGAGCAGTACTTC
CATSRGQGVHEQYF
>TRBJ2-2|NA|NA|16|TRBV23-1
TGCGCCAGCAGTCAACGAGTAGGGGTTACCACCGGGGAGCTGTTTTTT
CASSQRVGVTTGELFF
>TRBJ2-2|NA|once|13|TRBV6-1
TGTGCCAGCAGTGTTTCTAACACCGGGGAGCTGTTTTTT
CASSVSNTGELFF
>TRBJ2-7|TRBD1|NA|15|TRBV11-2
TGTGCCAGCAGCTTAGGGGAGACAGGGATGGTTGAGCAGTACTTC
CASSLGETGMVEQYF
>TRBJ1-4|TRBD1|NA|14|TRBV7-2
TGTGCCAGCAGCCCCGGGGGACAGAGAGAAAAACTGTTTTTT
CASSPGGQREKLFF
>TRBJ2-3|NA|NA|15|TRBV7-2
TGTGCCAGCAGCTTAGCGGTGGGGGCGGGGAATACGCAGTATTTT
CASSLAVGAGNTQYF
>TRBJ2-7|NA|NA|10|TRBV9
TGTGCCAGCGTCCTCGGGGAGCAGTACTTC
CASVLGEQYF
>TRBJ1-1|TRBD1|NA|16|TRBV9
TGTGCCAGCAGCCATGACAGGGGGCCGGGGAACACTGAAGCTTTCTTT
CASSHDRGPGNTEAFF
>TRBJ2-3|NA|NA|16|TRBV15
TGTGCCACCAGCAGAGACAGGCAGGGCGGCACAGATACGCAGTATTTT
CATSRDRQGGTDTQYF
>TRBJ1-2|NA|NA|15|TRBV7-2
TGTGCCAGCAGCTTAATGCTAGGGGGGAAGGATGGCTACACCTTC
CASSLMLGGKDGYTF
>TRBJ1-4|NA|NA|18|TRBV11-3
TGTGCCAGCAGCCGACCGGTAAGGCAGGAATTCGGGGATGAAAAACTGTTTTTT
CASSRPVRQEFGDEKLFF
>TRBJ1-5|NA|NA|14|TRBV6-1
TGTGCCAGCAGTGAACTAAATAGCAATCAGCCCCAGCATTTT
CASSELNSNQPQHF
>TRBJ1-4|NA|NA|15|TRBV7-8
TGTGCCAGCAGCTTACGGGGCCGCACTAATGAAAAACTGTTTTTT
CASSLRGRTNEKLFF